These T cell receptor beta chains were read from a single sample in a study of vaccination and CD4 T cells after COVID-19. TCRdb used MiXCR to reprocess the PCR reads, holding one entry per CDR3 protein. The data contain around 11,000 distinct CDR3 sequences, 77% of them singletons. Their specific antigens are unknown. The sequencing sample was made of CD4+ T cells from blood, cultured in vitro. The receptor set was obtained from a human donor who had recovered from COVID-19. Both conserved end residues are part of each CDR3. Each record gives: J gene, V gene, D gene, clone size, CDR3 DNA, CDR3 protein. A D gene is named only where the DNA matches it firmly. Rows may omit the clone size; those that give it use once, few, many or a size class.

j_call: TRBJ2-7
v_call: TRBV7-2
d_call: .
clone_size: .
cdr3_nt: TGTGCCAGCAGCTTCTATTATCCGCCCTACGAGCAGTACTTC
cdr3_aa: CASSFYYPPYEQYF

j_call: TRBJ1-1
v_call: TRBV2
d_call: TRBD1
clone_size: .
cdr3_nt: TGTGCCAGCAGTGACGGGGGTTCGGGACAGAGGCCTGAAGCTTTCTTT
cdr3_aa: CASSDGGSGQRPEAFF

j_call: TRBJ2-7
v_call: TRBV6-1
d_call: TRBD2
clone_size: .
cdr3_nt: TGTGCCAGCAACTACCGGGGGGGTAACTACGAGCAGTACTTC
cdr3_aa: CASNYRGGNYEQYF

j_call: TRBJ2-7
v_call: TRBV7-9
d_call: .
clone_size: .
cdr3_nt: TGTGCCAGCAGCTCCGGAGGGAACCACGAGCAGTACTTC
cdr3_aa: CASSSGGNHEQYF

j_call: TRBJ2-7
v_call: TRBV25-1
d_call: .
clone_size: .
cdr3_nt: TGTGCCAGCAGTGACTACGAGCAGTACTTC
cdr3_aa: CASSDYEQYF

j_call: TRBJ1-2
v_call: TRBV11-2
d_call: .
clone_size: .
cdr3_nt: TGTGCCAGCAGATATGAGGGCTACTATGGCTACACCTTC
cdr3_aa: CASRYEGYYGYTF

j_call: TRBJ2-5
v_call: TRBV6-2/TRBV6-3
d_call: .
clone_size: .
cdr3_nt: TGTGCCAGCAGAAACGGGGCAGCCGGAGAGACCCAGTACTTC
cdr3_aa: CASRNGAAGETQYF

j_call: TRBJ1-5
v_call: TRBV7-8
d_call: .
clone_size: .
cdr3_nt: TGTGCCAGCAGCGGACTTTTTGGGGAACTGGGCAATCAGCCCCAGCATTTT
cdr3_aa: CASSGLFGELGNQPQHF

j_call: TRBJ1-5
v_call: TRBV7-2
d_call: .
clone_size: .
cdr3_nt: TGTGCCAGCAGCTTACGGGGGGTTTATAGCAATCAGCCCCAGCATTTT
cdr3_aa: CASSLRGVYSNQPQHF

j_call: TRBJ1-1
v_call: TRBV7-6
d_call: TRBD1
clone_size: .
cdr3_nt: TGTGCCAGCAGCTTGGGACAGAGCTACAACACTGAAGCTTTCTTT
cdr3_aa: CASSLGQSYNTEAFF

j_call: TRBJ2-2
v_call: TRBV11-3
d_call: .
clone_size: .
cdr3_nt: TGTGCCAGCAGCTTTACAACGACGAACACCGGGGAGCTGTTTTTT
cdr3_aa: CASSFTTTNTGELFF

j_call: TRBJ1-2
v_call: TRBV20-1
d_call: .
clone_size: .
cdr3_nt: TGCAGTGCTATCCAGGGGAATGGCTACACCTTC
cdr3_aa: CSAIQGNGYTF

j_call: TRBJ1-1
v_call: TRBV20-1
d_call: .
clone_size: .
cdr3_nt: TGCAGTGCTGGCCAGGCTACCAGAGTCACTGAAGCTTTCTTT
cdr3_aa: CSAGQATRVTEAFF

j_call: TRBJ1-1
v_call: TRBV7-9
d_call: .
clone_size: .
cdr3_nt: TGTGCCAGCAGCTCTTTCGGTTGGGGGGGCGGTCAGGGCACTGAAGCTTTCTTT
cdr3_aa: CASSSFGWGGGQGTEAFF

j_call: TRBJ2-3
v_call: TRBV20-1
d_call: TRBD2
clone_size: few
cdr3_nt: TGCAGTGCCCCCCGAGCGGGAGACGTTGCCGCAGATACGCAGTATTTT
cdr3_aa: CSAPRAGDVAADTQYF

j_call: TRBJ1-3
v_call: TRBV20-1
d_call: .
clone_size: .
cdr3_nt: TGCAGTGCGGCCGACAGTAACTCCGGAAACACCATATATTTT
cdr3_aa: CSAADSNSGNTIYF

j_call: TRBJ1-1
v_call: TRBV7-2
d_call: TRBD1
clone_size: once
cdr3_nt: TGTGCCAGCAGCCTTGACAGGGCCAGGGTTGGCACTGAAGCTTTCTTT
cdr3_aa: CASSLDRARVGTEAFF

j_call: TRBJ2-5
v_call: TRBV15
d_call: .
clone_size: .
cdr3_nt: TGTGCCACCAGCAGAGGAGGAGGAGGGGAGACCCAGTACTTC
cdr3_aa: CATSRGGGGETQYF

j_call: TRBJ2-1
v_call: TRBV7-2
d_call: .
clone_size: .
cdr3_nt: TGTGCCAGCAGTCCCTACGTAGCGGATAAGCAGTTCTTC
cdr3_aa: CASSPYVADKQFF

j_call: TRBJ2-1
v_call: TRBV27
d_call: .
clone_size: .
cdr3_nt: TGTGCCAGCAGCCTGACCGGGACAACGTGGAATGAGCAGTTCTTC
cdr3_aa: CASSLTGTTWNEQFF

j_call: TRBJ1-1
v_call: TRBV6-1
d_call: TRBD1
clone_size: .
cdr3_nt: TGTGCCAGCAGTGGGAGACAGGGGCTGGGCACTGAAGCTTTCTTT
cdr3_aa: CASSGRQGLGTEAFF

j_call: TRBJ2-1
v_call: TRBV5-4
d_call: .
clone_size: .
cdr3_nt: TGTGCCAGCAGCTTGGAGGGTGGACTCAGGAATGAGCAGTTCTTC
cdr3_aa: CASSLEGGLRNEQFF

j_call: TRBJ2-1
v_call: TRBV19
d_call: TRBD2
clone_size: .
cdr3_nt: TGTGCCAGTAGTGCGCCGACTAGCCGTACAGATGAGCAGTTCTTC
cdr3_aa: CASSAPTSRTDEQFF

j_call: TRBJ2-7
v_call: TRBV7-2
d_call: TRBD1
clone_size: .
cdr3_nt: TGTGCCAGCAGCTTAATGGGACAGGGGGCCTACGAGCAGTACTTC
cdr3_aa: CASSLMGQGAYEQYF

j_call: TRBJ1-1
v_call: TRBV7-2
d_call: TRBD1
clone_size: .
cdr3_nt: TGTGCCAGCAGCGCCCAGGGGGGGAACACTGAAGCTTTCTTT
cdr3_aa: CASSAQGGNTEAFF

j_call: TRBJ1-5
v_call: TRBV7-9
d_call: TRBD1
clone_size: .
cdr3_nt: TGTGCCAGCAGCTTATCGGCAGGGGGACAGCCCCAGCATTTT
cdr3_aa: CASSLSAGGQPQHF

j_call: TRBJ1-5
v_call: TRBV6-2/TRBV6-3
d_call: .
clone_size: .
cdr3_nt: TGTGCCAGTAGCCGTACAGGCCGGGACCAGCATTTT
cdr3_aa: CASSRTGRDQHF

j_call: TRBJ1-5
v_call: TRBV7-2
d_call: .
clone_size: .
cdr3_nt: TGTGCCAGCAGCTTAGGGAAGGGTCAGCCCCAGCATTTT
cdr3_aa: CASSLGKGQPQHF

j_call: TRBJ1-1
v_call: TRBV25-1
d_call: .
clone_size: .
cdr3_nt: TGTGCCAGCAGTGACCCAGATACTGAAGCTTTCTTT
cdr3_aa: CASSDPDTEAFF

j_call: TRBJ2-5
v_call: TRBV21-1
d_call: .
clone_size: .
cdr3_nt: TGTGCCAGCAGCAACCCCAGGGTTAGGTTTCAGACCCAGTACTTC
cdr3_aa: CASSNPRVRFQTQYF

j_call: TRBJ2-4
v_call: TRBV18
d_call: .
clone_size: .
cdr3_nt: TGTGCCAGCTCACCATATGCCAGGCTTAACATTCAGTACTTC
cdr3_aa: CASSPYARLNIQYF

j_call: TRBJ1-1
v_call: TRBV7-8
d_call: .
clone_size: .
cdr3_nt: TGTGCCAGCAGCTTATTCGACAGAGGAACTGAAGCTTTCTTT
cdr3_aa: CASSLFDRGTEAFF

j_call: TRBJ2-1
v_call: TRBV7-2
d_call: TRBD2
clone_size: .
cdr3_nt: TGTGCCACCCTGAAGGGACTAGCGGGAGGTAATGAGCAGTTCTTC
cdr3_aa: CATLKGLAGGNEQFF

j_call: TRBJ2-7
v_call: TRBV20-1
d_call: TRBD2
clone_size: .
cdr3_nt: TGCAGTGCTTTTAGCGGGAGTATGGCCTACGAGCAGTACTTC
cdr3_aa: CSAFSGSMAYEQYF

j_call: TRBJ2-2
v_call: TRBV6-2/TRBV6-3
d_call: TRBD1
clone_size: .
cdr3_nt: TGTGCCAGCAGATCCTCCGGGACAGGGACACCAACCGGGGAGCTGTTTTTT
cdr3_aa: CASRSSGTGTPTGELFF

j_call: TRBJ1-6
v_call: TRBV2
d_call: .
clone_size: .
cdr3_nt: TGTGCCAGCAGTAGGTCGGCCAATTCACCCCTCCACTTT
cdr3_aa: CASSRSANSPLHF

j_call: TRBJ1-5
v_call: TRBV6-2/TRBV6-3
d_call: .
clone_size: .
cdr3_nt: TGTGCCAGCAGAGGGGGGACGCCAATCAATCAGCCCCAGCATTTT
cdr3_aa: CASRGGTPINQPQHF

j_call: TRBJ1-5
v_call: TRBV20-1
d_call: .
clone_size: few
cdr3_nt: TGCAGTGCTAGGGGGACGGACAATCAGCCCCAGCATTTT
cdr3_aa: CSARGTDNQPQHF

j_call: TRBJ1-2
v_call: TRBV20-1
d_call: TRBD1
clone_size: .
cdr3_nt: TGCAGTGCTAGACAGGGGGCCGACTATGGCTACACCTTC
cdr3_aa: CSARQGADYGYTF

j_call: TRBJ1-1
v_call: TRBV27
d_call: .
clone_size: .
cdr3_nt: TGTGCCAGCAGTCCGACCCTCCGGGGTAAAAAGGGGACTGAAGCTTTCTTT
cdr3_aa: CASSPTLRGKKGTEAFF

j_call: TRBJ2-2
v_call: TRBV7-3
d_call: .
clone_size: medium-sized
cdr3_nt: TGTGCCAGCAGCCGTGGGGGAAACGCGAACACCGGGGAGCTGTTTTTT
cdr3_aa: CASSRGGNANTGELFF

j_call: TRBJ1-5
v_call: TRBV7-2
d_call: .
clone_size: .
cdr3_nt: TGTGCCAGCAGCTTAGTAAAGGGCCAGCCCCAGCATTTT
cdr3_aa: CASSLVKGQPQHF

j_call: TRBJ1-2
v_call: TRBV15
d_call: .
clone_size: .
cdr3_nt: TGTGCCACCAGCTCTCACCATCGGGAAGGTTACACCTTC
cdr3_aa: CATSSHHREGYTF

j_call: TRBJ2-6
v_call: TRBV7-8
d_call: TRBD2
clone_size: few
cdr3_nt: TGTGCCAGCAGCTCCGGACTAGCGGGGCCAAGCTCTGGGGCCAACGTCCTGACTTTC
cdr3_aa: CASSSGLAGPSSGANVLTF

j_call: TRBJ2-3
v_call: TRBV7-2
d_call: .
clone_size: once
cdr3_nt: TGTGCCAGCAGCGAGTTCAGGGGGGTAAGCACAGATACGCAGTATTTT
cdr3_aa: CASSEFRGVSTDTQYF

j_call: TRBJ2-5
v_call: TRBV7-9
d_call: .
clone_size: .
cdr3_nt: TGTGCCAGCAGCTGGGGGGTGGTGGAGACCCAGTACTTC
cdr3_aa: CASSWGVVETQYF

j_call: TRBJ2-4
v_call: TRBV19
d_call: TRBD2
clone_size: .
cdr3_nt: TGTGCCAGTAGTTTGCCTAGCGGGAGCCGAAACATTCAGTACTTC
cdr3_aa: CASSLPSGSRNIQYF

j_call: TRBJ1-2
v_call: TRBV7-8
d_call: .
clone_size: .
cdr3_nt: TGTGCCAGCAGCTTACGGGCAGGGGAGGGCTATGGCTACACCTTC
cdr3_aa: CASSLRAGEGYGYTF

j_call: TRBJ1-5
v_call: TRBV30
d_call: .
clone_size: few
cdr3_nt: TGTGCCTGGAGCGCGGACCGGACGGTATATAGCAATCAGCCCCAGCATTTT
cdr3_aa: CAWSADRTVYSNQPQHF